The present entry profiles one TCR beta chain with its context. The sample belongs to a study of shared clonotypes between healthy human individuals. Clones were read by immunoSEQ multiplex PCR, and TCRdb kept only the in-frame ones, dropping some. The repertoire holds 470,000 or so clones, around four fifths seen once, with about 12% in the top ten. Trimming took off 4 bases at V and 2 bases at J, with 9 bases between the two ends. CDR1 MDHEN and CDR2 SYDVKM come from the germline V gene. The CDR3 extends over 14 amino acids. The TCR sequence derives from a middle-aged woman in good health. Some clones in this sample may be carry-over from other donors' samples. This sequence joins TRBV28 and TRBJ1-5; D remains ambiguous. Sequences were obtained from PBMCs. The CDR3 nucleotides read TGTGCCAGCAGTTCAATTACAGGCAATCAGCCCCAGCATTTT. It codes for CASSSITGNQPQHF.